The 17 T cell receptor beta chains in this list originate from one sample, sequenced in a study of blood T cell repertoires in COVID-19. Some clones are missing from TCRdb's copy, which holds only in-frame ones; the method was immunoSEQ multiplex PCR. The sample lists some 250,000 clones, over 75% seen once, with roughly a sixth in the top ten. Sequenced sample: PBMCs or T cells enriched from blood (not recorded which). Source of these receptors: a man aged 18 to 30 who had recovered from COVID-19.

The chain joins TRBV15 to TRBJ1-2; D uncertain. The germline V and J ends were trimmed by 0 bases and 2 bases, with 13 bases remaining between them. The V gene's germline CDR1 is LNHNV and CDR2 YYDKDF (reference sequence). CDR3 length: 16 amino acids. The CDR3 loop reads CATSRDPISPNYGYTF. The CDR3 coding sequence is TGTGCCACCAGCAGAGATCCGATCAGTCCGAACTATGGCTACACCTTC.

The chain uses TRBV12-3 or TRBV12-4 and TRBJ2-7; D may be TRBD2 (5 bases). This CDR3 spans 12 amino acids. V lost 9 bases to trimming and J lost 6 bases, with 15 bases between them. CDR3 region: CASNRGWGEQYF. CDR3 DNA sequence: TGTGCCAGTAACCGAGGGTGGGGCGAGCAGTACTTC.

The genes are TRBV5-1 and TRBJ1-6; the match to TRBD1 covers 7 bases. The CDR3 sequence is 14 residues long. V trimming: 4 bases; J trimming: 10 bases; junction bases outside the gene matches: 8. The germline CDR1 and CDR2 sequences are SGHRS and YFSETQ. This CDR3 is CASSPGQEKSPLHF. The DNA for the CDR3 is TGCGCCAGCAGCCCCGGACAGGAGAAGTCACCCCTCCACTTT. Variable domain in full (rest from reference TRBV5-1 and TRBJ1-6): KAGVTQTPRYLIKTRGQQVTLSCSPISGHRSVSWYQQTPGQGLQFLFEYFSETQRNKGNFPGRFSGRQFSNSRSEMNVSTLELGDSALYLCASSPGQEKSPLHFGNGTRLTVT.

This chain links TRBV12-3 or TRBV12-4 with TRBJ2-7; 9 nucleotides agree with TRBD1. V trimming: 8 bases; J trimming: 1 base; junction bases outside the gene matches: 3. The CDR3 spans 13 residues. The CDR3 nucleotides are TGTGCCAGCGGGGGACAGGGTTCCTACGAGCAGTACTTC. It encodes CASGGQGSYEQYF.

V usage is TRBV28 and J usage is TRBJ2-1; 7 nucleotides align to TRBD2. The CDR3 totals 15 residues. V lost 6 bases to trimming and J lost 4 bases; unmatched junction nucleotides: 9. Per the germline V gene, CDR1 is MDHEN and CDR2 is SYDVKM. DNA of the CDR3: TGTGCCAGCAGCGTAGCGTCTAGCGGATACAATGAGCAGTTCTTC. It codes for CASSVASSGYNEQFF.

This chain uses TRBV27 with TRBJ2-2; 7 bases map to TRBD1. Per germline, CDR1 MNHEY and CDR2 SMNVEV (reference sequence). The CDR3 covers 17 residues. The V gene end was trimmed by 5 bases and the J gene end by 4 bases; junction bases not matched to a gene: 13. CDR3 in DNA: TGTGCCAGCAGTACGGGACAGAAGGTATTTGGCACCGGGGAGCTGTTTTTT. Protein product: CASSTGQKVFGTGELFF.

The genes are TRBV4-1 and TRBJ1-2; D uncertain. Trimming pared 0 bases from V and 0 bases from J, leaving 14 bases between. This CDR3 contains 17 residues. Per the germline V gene, CDR1 is MGHRA and CDR2 is YSYEKL. This CDR3 reads CASSQDSTPSANYGYTF. DNA for the CDR3: TGCGCCAGCAGCCAAGATTCCACCCCCTCGGCTAACTATGGCTACACCTTC.

This chain joins TRBV19 and TRBJ2-2, with 7 bases that match TRBD2. V shed 6 bases and J 5 bases; nucleotides not matched to a gene: 3. Germline CDR1 LNHDA, CDR2 SQIVND (reference sequence). The CDR3 contains 13 residues. CDR3 sequence (DNA): TGTGCCAGTAGCGTGCGGGGGACCGGGGAGCTGTTTTTT. Translation: CASSVRGTGELFF.

The chain recombines TRBV23-1 with TRBJ2-2; 8 nucleotides align to TRBD1. Being an ORF, TRBV23-1 has a function that is uncertain. There are 16 residues in the CDR3. Losses at the gene ends were 1 base for V and 3 bases for J; bases not matched to a gene: 4. The CDR3 nucleotides are TGCGCCAGCAGTCAATGGCAGGGGGCGGACACCGGGGAGCTGTTTTTT. It encodes CASSQWQGADTGELFF.

This chain links TRBV5-6 with TRBJ1-1, with a tentative D call TRBD1 (5 bases). The V end lost 4 bases, the J end lost 3 bases, and 19 bases lay between the germline ends. There are 16 residues in the CDR3. CDR1 is SGHDT and CDR2 is YYEEEE in the germline V gene. This chain's CDR3 is CASSRYRSFEDTEAFF. The CDR3 region has the DNA TGTGCCAGCAGCCGGTACAGGTCCTTCGAGGACACTGAAGCTTTCTTT. The entire variable domain, with the rest obtained from reference TRBV5-6 and TRBJ1-1, is as follows: DAGVTQSPTHLIKTRGQQVTLRCSPKSGHDTVSWYQQALGQGPQFIFQYYEEEERQRGNFPDRFSGHQFPNYSSELNVNALLLGDSALYLCASSRYRSFEDTEAFFGQGTRLTVV.

The chain carries TRBV6-2 or TRBV6-3 and TRBJ1-1; 9 nucleotides line up with TRBD1. The CDR3 is 14 amino acids. The V gene's germline CDR1 is MNHEY and CDR2 SVGEGT. V dropped 4 bases and J dropped 7; count of bases not matched to a gene: 7. For the CDR3, the DNA is TGTGCCAGCAGTTGGTCCCGGGACAGGGTTGAAGCTTTCTTT. This codes for CASSWSRDRVEAFF.

V usage is TRBV28 and J usage is TRBJ1-5; 7 nucleotides align to TRBD1. CDR3 length: 14 residues. The germline V gene encodes CDR1 MDHEN and CDR2 SYDVKM. After removal of 5 bases from V and 2 bases from J, the junction contained 3 bases not matched to a gene. The CDR3 is CASSIDRGNQPQHF. In DNA, the CDR3 is TGTGCCAGCAGTATAGACAGGGGCAATCAGCCCCAGCATTTT.

The chain has TRBV9 and TRBJ1-2; 8 bases line up with TRBD1. The germline gives CDR1 SGDLS, CDR2 YYNGEE. The CDR3 is made up of 13 amino acids. The V gene end was trimmed by 4 bases and the J gene end by 8 bases; junction bases not matched to a gene: 7. CDR3 residues: CASSIGQGLGYTF. In DNA, the CDR3 is TGTGCCAGCAGCATCGGACAGGGACTGGGCTACACCTTC.

The chain couples TRBV28 to TRBJ1-3, with 7 bases matching TRBD1. The V gene's germline CDR1 is MDHEN and CDR2 SYDVKM. The CDR3 consists of 14 residues. Germline trimming cut 2 bases from V and 3 bases from J; bases unmatched to any gene: 1. CDR3 in amino acids: CASSLQGDGNTIYF. The CDR3 DNA follows: TGTGCCAGCAGTTTACAGGGGGATGGAAACACCATATATTTT.

The V gene is TRBV28, the J gene TRBJ1-5; 10 bases map to TRBD1. The CDR3 runs to 15 residues. The trim removed 6 bases at V and 6 bases at J, leaving 8 bases unmatched. Per the germline V gene, CDR1 is MDHEN and CDR2 is SYDVKM. The CDR3 coding sequence is TGTGCCAGCAGACCTACGACAGGGGGCGGTCAGCCCCAGCATTTT. Its protein is CASRPTTGGGQPQHF.

The chain carries TRBV19 and TRBJ2-5; 13 bases are shared with TRBD2. CDR1 and CDR2 (germline): LNHDA, SQIVND (reference sequence). Unmatched junction bases numbered 3, after V lost 4 bases and J lost 4 bases. The CDR3 is 15 residues long. The CDR3 spells CASSRGLAGVETQYF. DNA for the CDR3: TGTGCCAGTAGTAGAGGACTAGCGGGAGTAGAGACCCAGTACTTC.

CDR3 sequence: CASSQAGAGAFF. The CDR3 DNA sequence: TGTGCCAGCAGCCAAGCAGGGGCCGGGGCTTTCTTT. This chain links TRBV3-1 (or the pseudogene TRBV3-2) with TRBJ1-1; possibly TRBD1 for D (6 bases). The germline gives CDR1 LGHDT, CDR2 YNNKEL (reference sequence). V shed 1 base and J shed 11 bases, with 11 bases lying between them. The CDR3 has 12 amino acids.